This paragraph covers one T cell receptor beta chain sequence. Its antigen remains unidentified. Time point noted: patch test 3, about 24 weeks after DPC sensitization. Sample treatment: therapeutic diphenylcyclopropenone sensitization with weekly scalp DPC. The authors extracted total RNA from unfractionated whole blood. Germline CDR1 reads SGHRS; CDR2 reads YFSETQ. J gave up 2 bases and V 3 bases, and 5 bases lay outside the gene matches. The CDR3 is 14 residues long. This entry comes from a study of human T cells and chemical hapten exposure. Study findings and constraints: High-frequency TCRs, those above 1 in 1000, stayed the same after DPC sensitization.

Unique molecular identifiers were attached to individual cDNA molecules during library preparation. Original processing notes: Sequenced samples showed a median of approximately 100,000 TCRs each, with counts running from roughly 23,000 to 700,000. TCRdb fed the RACE reads into MiXCR, producing one record per CDR3 protein. The authors' filters were not applied to this entry. This sample yields more than 45,000 distinct CDR3 sequences, of which around 12% are seen a single time; approximately 2.4% belongs to the top ten. This clonotype was obtained from a man aged 25 to 40 with alopecia areata. Some clones in this sample may be carry-over from other donors' samples. The genes are TRBV5-1 and TRBJ2-7; TRBD1 matches 7 bases. Material: whole blood, obtained in connection with sensitization to the hapten diphenylcyclopropenone (DPC). The DNA for the CDR3 is TGCGCCAGCAGCTGGAGACAGGGTCCCTACGAGCAGTACTTC. It translates to CASSWRQGPYEQYF.